This T cell receptor (beta chain) was identified in a study of blood T cell repertoires in COVID-19. Study background: Material from acute and convalescent COVID-19 was sourced from the United States, Italy and Spain. T cells, B-cell-depleted T cells, or PBMCs supplied cDNA or gDNA.

With V trimmed by 2 bases and J by 4 bases, 3 bases remained unmatched. The CDR3 length is 15 residues. Germline assignment: CDR1 MDHEN and CDR2 SYDVKM. As processed by the authors: From reference gene primer amplification, estimates of nucleated cell counts were derived. Method: immunoSEQ multiplex PCR; TCRdb's copy keeps in-frame clones and lacks some. The V and J calls and clone size are taken from that table; D and trimming were inferred from the DNA. The table records some 150,000 clones, about 88% of them present only once. This sequence originates from a human donor in a cohort sampled during active COVID-19. The chain recombines TRBV28 with TRBJ2-1; 9 bases line up with TRBD2. Source material: peripheral blood. The CDR3 reads CASSLRLADYNEQFF. The CDR3 nucleotides are TGTGCCAGCAGTTTAAGACTAGCGGATTACAATGAGCAGTTCTTC.